This T cell receptor beta chain was recovered during a study of fetal regulatory T cell absence and autoimmunity. Study details: Exocrine pancreas autoimmunity occurred in IPEX patients lacking clinical diabetes. Study conclusions and caveats: The oligoclonal enrichment was interpreted as supporting antigen-driven pancreatic autoimmunity before birth in IPEX syndrome.

The assay was run at survey level. Method: immunoSEQ multiplex PCR; TCRdb's copy keeps in-frame clones and lacks some. The sample includes 85,000 to 100,000 clones, about two thirds of them seen just once. The germline gives CDR1 GTSNPN, CDR2 SVGIG (reference sequence). This CDR3 region has 16 residues. The ends were cut back, 3 bases at V and 3 bases at J, with 20 bases in the middle. Worth noting for this clone: What it binds is unknown.

Sequencing was done on a sample of pancreas tissue. This chain connects TRBV30 to TRBJ1-1; no reliable D call. The TCR was taken from a male donor with IPEX syndrome. Written as DNA, the CDR3 is TGTGCCTGGAGCCTAAAGGCCTCGGGAATTCACACTGAAGCTTTCTTT. Its translation: CAWSLKASGIHTEAFF. Full variable domain (remainder filled in from reference TRBV30 and TRBJ1-1): SQTIHQWPATLVQPVGSPLSLECTVEGTSNPNLYWYRQAAGRGLQLLFYSVGIGQISSEVPQNLSASRPQDRQFILSSKKLLLSDSGFYLCAWSLKASGIHTEAFFGQGTRLTVV.